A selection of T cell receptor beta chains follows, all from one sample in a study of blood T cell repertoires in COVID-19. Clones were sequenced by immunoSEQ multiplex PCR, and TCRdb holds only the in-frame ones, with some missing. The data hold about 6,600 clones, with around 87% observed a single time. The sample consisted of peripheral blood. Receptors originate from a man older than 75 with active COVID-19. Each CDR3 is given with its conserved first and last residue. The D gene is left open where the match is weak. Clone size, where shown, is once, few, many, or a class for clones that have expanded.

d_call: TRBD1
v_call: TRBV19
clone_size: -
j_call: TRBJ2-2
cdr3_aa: CASSSGQAPGELFF
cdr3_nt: TGTGCCAGTAGCAGTGGACAGGCTCCCGGGGAGCTGTTTTTT

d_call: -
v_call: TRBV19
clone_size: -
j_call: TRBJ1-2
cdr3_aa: CASSWAADYGYTF
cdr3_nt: TGTGCCAGTAGTTGGGCCGCCGACTATGGCTACACCTTC

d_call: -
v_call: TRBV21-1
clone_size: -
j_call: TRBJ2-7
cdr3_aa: CASLKAGGPRRAYEQYF
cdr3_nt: TGTGCCAGCCTGAAAGCGGGAGGGCCAAGGAGGGCCTACGAGCAGTACTTC

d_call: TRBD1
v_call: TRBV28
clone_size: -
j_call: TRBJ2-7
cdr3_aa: CASSRQGGTYEQYF
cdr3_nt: TGTGCCAGCAGCCGACAGGGTGGGACCTACGAGCAGTACTTC

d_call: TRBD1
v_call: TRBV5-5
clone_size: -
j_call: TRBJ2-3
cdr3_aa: CASSLQGADTQYF
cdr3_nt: TGTGCCAGCAGCTTACAGGGGGCAGATACGCAGTATTTT

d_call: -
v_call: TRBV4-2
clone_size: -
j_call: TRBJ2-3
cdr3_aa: CASSRGTSTDTQYF
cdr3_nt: TGTGCCAGCAGCCGCGGGACTAGCACAGATACGCAGTATTTT

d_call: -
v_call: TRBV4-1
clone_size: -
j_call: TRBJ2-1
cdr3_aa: CASSQDSRGEQFF
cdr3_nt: TGCGCCAGCAGCCAAGATTCCAGGGGTGAGCAGTTCTTC

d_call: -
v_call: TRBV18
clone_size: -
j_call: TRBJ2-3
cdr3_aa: CASSPVLSGSTDTQYF
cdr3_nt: TGTGCCAGCTCACCGGTGTTAAGCGGCAGCACAGATACGCAGTATTTT

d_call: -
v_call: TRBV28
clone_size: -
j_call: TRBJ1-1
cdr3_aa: CASSPGGRMNTEAFF
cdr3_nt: TGTGCCAGCAGTCCCGGGGGGAGGATGAACACTGAAGCTTTCTTT

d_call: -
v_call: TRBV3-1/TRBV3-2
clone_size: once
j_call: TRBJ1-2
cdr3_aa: CASSQGGGTNYGYTF
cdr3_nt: TGTGCCAGCAGCCAAGGGGGGGGTACAAACTATGGCTACACCTTC

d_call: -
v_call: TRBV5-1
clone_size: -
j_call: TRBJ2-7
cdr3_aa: CASRTDIGNYEQYF
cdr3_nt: TGCGCCAGCAGGACGGACATAGGGAACTACGAGCAGTACTTC

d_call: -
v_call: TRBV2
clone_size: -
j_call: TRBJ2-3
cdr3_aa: CASSDSGAGRRSDTQYF
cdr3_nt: TGTGCCAGCAGTGATTCAGGCGCGGGAAGAAGGTCAGATACGCAGTATTTT

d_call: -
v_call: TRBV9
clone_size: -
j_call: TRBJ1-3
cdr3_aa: CASSVGGDSGNTIYF
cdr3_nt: TGTGCCAGCAGCGTAGGGGGGGACTCTGGAAACACCATATATTTT

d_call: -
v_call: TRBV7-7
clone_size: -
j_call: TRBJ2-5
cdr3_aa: CASSSGRTYQETQYF
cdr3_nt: TGTGCTAGCAGCTCGGGTCGAACGTACCAAGAGACCCAGTACTTC

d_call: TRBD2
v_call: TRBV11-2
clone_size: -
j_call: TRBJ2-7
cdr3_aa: CASSFAPGGPYEQYF
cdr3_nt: TGTGCCAGCAGTTTCGCACCGGGGGGGCCCTACGAGCAGTACTTC

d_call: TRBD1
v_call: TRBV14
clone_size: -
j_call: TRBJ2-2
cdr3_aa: CASSHLRQGAYGELFF
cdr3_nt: TGTGCCAGCAGCCACCTTCGACAGGGGGCATATGGGGAGCTGTTTTTT

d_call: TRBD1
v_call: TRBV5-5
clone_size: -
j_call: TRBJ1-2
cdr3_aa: CASSFTGGGVYGYTF
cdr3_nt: TGTGCCAGCAGCTTTACAGGGGGAGGGGTCTATGGCTACACCTTC

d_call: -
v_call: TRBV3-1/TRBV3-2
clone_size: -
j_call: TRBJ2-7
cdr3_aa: CASTRWGTHSYEQYF
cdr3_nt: TGTGCCAGCACCCGATGGGGCACGCACTCCTACGAGCAGTACTTC

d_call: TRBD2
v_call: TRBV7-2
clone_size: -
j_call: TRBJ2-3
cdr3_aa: CASSLRASGTTDTQYF
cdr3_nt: TGTGCCAGCAGCTTACGGGCTAGCGGGACGACAGATACGCAGTATTTT

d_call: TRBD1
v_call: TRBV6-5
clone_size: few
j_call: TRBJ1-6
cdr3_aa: CASSYRTGDSPLHF
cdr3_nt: TGTGCCAGCAGTTATAGGACAGGGGATTCACCCCTCCACTTT

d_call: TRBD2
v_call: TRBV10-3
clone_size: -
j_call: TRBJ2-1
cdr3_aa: CAISDGLAGDEQFF
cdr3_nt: TGTGCCATCAGTGACGGACTAGCTGGGGATGAGCAGTTCTTC

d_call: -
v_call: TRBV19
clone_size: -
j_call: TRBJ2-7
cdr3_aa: CASSIGGGYSYEQYF
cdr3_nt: TGTGCCAGTAGTATAGGAGGGGGATACTCCTACGAGCAGTACTTC

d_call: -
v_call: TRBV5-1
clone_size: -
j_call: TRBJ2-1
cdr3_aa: CASSFQAGNVNEQFF
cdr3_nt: TGCGCCAGCAGCTTCCAAGCAGGGAATGTCAATGAGCAGTTCTTC

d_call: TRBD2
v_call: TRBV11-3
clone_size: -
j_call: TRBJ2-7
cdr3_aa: CASSSPGGEQYF
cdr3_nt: TGTGCCAGCAGTTCCCCGGGAGGTGAGCAGTACTTC

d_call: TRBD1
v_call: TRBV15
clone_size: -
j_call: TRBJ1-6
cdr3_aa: CATSRGLGTGDSPLHF
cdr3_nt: TGTGCCACCAGCAGAGGTCTCGGGACAGGGGACTCACCCCTCCACTTT

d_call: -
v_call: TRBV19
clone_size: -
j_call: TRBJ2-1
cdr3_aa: CASSITKSSYNEQFF
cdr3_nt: TGTGCCAGTAGTATTACTAAGAGCTCCTACAATGAGCAGTTCTTC

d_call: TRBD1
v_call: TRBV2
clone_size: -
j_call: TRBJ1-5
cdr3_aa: CASRRGQGTSNQPQHF
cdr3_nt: TGTGCCAGCAGAAGGGGGCAGGGGACGAGCAATCAGCCCCAGCATTTT

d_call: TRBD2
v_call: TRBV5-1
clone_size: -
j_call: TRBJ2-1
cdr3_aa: CASSLGLPARVAGGPLGEQFF
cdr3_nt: TGCGCCAGCAGCTTGGGGTTACCGGCACGGGTTGCGGGAGGCCCCTTAGGTGAGCAGTTCTTC

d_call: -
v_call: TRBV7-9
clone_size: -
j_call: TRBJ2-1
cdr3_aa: CASKQGSSYNEQFF
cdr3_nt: TGTGCCAGCAAACAGGGTAGCTCCTACAATGAGCAGTTCTTC

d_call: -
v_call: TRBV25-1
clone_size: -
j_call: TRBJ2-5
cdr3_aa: CASSEFQAAGAETQYF
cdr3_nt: TGTGCCAGCAGTGAATTCCAAGCGGCGGGTGCAGAGACCCAGTACTTC

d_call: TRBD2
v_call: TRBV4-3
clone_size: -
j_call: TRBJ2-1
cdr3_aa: CASSGGGFDEQFF
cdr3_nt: TGCGCCAGCAGCGGGGGGGGGTTCGATGAGCAGTTCTTC

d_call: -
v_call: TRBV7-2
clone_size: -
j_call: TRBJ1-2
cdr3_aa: CASSRQSYGYTF
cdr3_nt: TGTGCCAGCAGTCGACAGAGCTATGGCTACACCTTC

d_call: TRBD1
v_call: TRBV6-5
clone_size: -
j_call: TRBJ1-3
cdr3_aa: CASSAGTGDRNTIYF
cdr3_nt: TGTGCCAGCAGCGCCGGGACAGGGGACAGAAACACCATATATTTT

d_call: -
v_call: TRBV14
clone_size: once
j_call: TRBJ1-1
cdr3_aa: CASSQTGRTEAFF
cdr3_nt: TGTGCCAGCAGCCAAACGGGGAGAACTGAAGCTTTCTTT

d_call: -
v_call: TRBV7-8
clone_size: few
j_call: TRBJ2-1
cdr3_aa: CASTLYPPGSYNEQFF
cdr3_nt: TGTGCCAGCACCCTCTACCCCCCCGGCTCCTACAATGAGCAGTTCTTC

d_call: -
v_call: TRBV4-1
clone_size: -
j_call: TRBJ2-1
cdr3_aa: CASSQGDFAGHNEQFF
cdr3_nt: TGCGCCAGCAGCCAGGGGGACTTCGCCGGCCACAATGAGCAGTTCTTC

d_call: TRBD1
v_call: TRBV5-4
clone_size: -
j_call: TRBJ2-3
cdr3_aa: CASSLGQGDTDTQYF
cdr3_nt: TGTGCCAGCAGCTTGGGACAGGGGGACACAGATACGCAGTATTTT

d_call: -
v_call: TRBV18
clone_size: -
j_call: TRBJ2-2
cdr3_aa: CASSYSSTGELFF
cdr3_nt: TGTGCCAGCTCATACAGCAGTACCGGGGAGCTGTTTTTT

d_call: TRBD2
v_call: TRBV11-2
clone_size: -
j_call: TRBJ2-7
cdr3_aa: CASSLKREGLYEQYF
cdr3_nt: TGTGCCAGCAGCTTAAAGCGGGAGGGCCTCTACGAGCAGTACTTC

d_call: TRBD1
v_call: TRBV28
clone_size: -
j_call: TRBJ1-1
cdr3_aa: CASSWTGPNTEAFF
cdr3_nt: TGTGCCAGCAGCTGGACAGGTCCGAACACTGAAGCTTTCTTT

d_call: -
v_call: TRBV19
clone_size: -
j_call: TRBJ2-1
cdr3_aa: CTRVVGTGEQFF
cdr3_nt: TGTACCAGGGTGGTTGGTACAGGTGAGCAGTTCTTC

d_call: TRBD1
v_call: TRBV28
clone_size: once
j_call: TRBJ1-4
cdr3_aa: CASSRGGPNEKLFF
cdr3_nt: TGTGCCAGCAGCCGAGGGGGCCCTAATGAAAAACTGTTTTTT

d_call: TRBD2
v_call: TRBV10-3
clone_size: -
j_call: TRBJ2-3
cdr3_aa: CAIGTSGGPSTDTQYF
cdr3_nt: TGTGCCATCGGGACTAGCGGGGGCCCTAGCACAGATACGCAGTATTTT

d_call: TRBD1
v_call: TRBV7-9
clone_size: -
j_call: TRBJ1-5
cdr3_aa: CASSKTGDNQPQHF
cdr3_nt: TGTGCCAGCAGCAAAACAGGGGACAATCAGCCCCAGCATTTT

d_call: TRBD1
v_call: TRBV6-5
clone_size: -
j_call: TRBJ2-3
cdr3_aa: CASRRTGQHTDTQYF
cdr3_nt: TGTGCCAGCAGACGAACGGGACAGCACACAGATACGCAGTATTTT

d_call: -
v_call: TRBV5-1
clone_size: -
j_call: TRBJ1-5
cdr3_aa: CASSLEGGGQPQHF
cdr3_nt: TGCGCCAGCAGCTTGGAGGGGGGGGGCCAGCCCCAGCATTTT

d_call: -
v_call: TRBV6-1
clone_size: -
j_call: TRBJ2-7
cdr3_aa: CASSEVGGNYEQYF
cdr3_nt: TGTGCCAGCAGTGAAGTTGGAGGGAACTACGAGCAGTACTTC

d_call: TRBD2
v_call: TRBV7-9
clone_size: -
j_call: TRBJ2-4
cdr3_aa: CASSAPTSGSFIQYF
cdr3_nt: TGTGCCAGCAGCGCGCCGACTAGCGGGAGTTTCATTCAGTACTTC

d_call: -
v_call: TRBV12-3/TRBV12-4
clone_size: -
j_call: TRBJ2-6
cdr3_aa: CASRGTGANVLTF
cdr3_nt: TGTGCCAGCAGGGGCACTGGGGCCAACGTCCTGACTTTC

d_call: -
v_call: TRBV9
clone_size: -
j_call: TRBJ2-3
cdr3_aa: CASSAHPSPRDTQYF
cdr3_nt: TGTGCCAGCAGCGCCCATCCCTCGCCGCGGGATACGCAGTATTTT

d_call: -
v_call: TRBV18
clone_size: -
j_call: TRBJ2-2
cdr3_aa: CASSLGRVNTGELFF
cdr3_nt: TGTGCCAGCTCTCTTGGCAGGGTGAACACCGGGGAGCTGTTTTTT